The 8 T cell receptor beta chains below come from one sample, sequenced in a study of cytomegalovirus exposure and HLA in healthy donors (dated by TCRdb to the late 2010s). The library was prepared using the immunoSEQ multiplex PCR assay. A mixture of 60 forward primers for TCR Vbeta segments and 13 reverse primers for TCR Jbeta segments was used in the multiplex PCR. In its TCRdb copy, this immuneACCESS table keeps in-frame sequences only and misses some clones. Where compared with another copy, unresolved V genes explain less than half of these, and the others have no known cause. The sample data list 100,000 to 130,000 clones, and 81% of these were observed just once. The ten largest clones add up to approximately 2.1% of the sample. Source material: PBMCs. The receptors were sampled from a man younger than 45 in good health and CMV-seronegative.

The CDR3 DNA sequence: TGTGCCAGCAGCGTAATCAGCGGAGAGACCCAGTACTTC. Its protein is CASSVISGETQYF. The rearrangement uses TRBV9 and TRBJ2-5, with D possibly TRBD2 on 5 matching bases. The V end lost 1 base, the J end lost 4 bases, and 8 bases lay between the germline ends. This CDR3 contains 13 residues. CDR1 is SGDLS and CDR2 is YYNGEE in the germline V gene. Supplemented by reference TRBV9 and TRBJ2-5, the full variable domain reads DSGVTQTPKHLITATGQRVTLRCSPRSGDLSVYWYQQSLDQGLQFLIQYYNGEERAKGNILERFSAQQFPDLHSELNLSSLELGDSALYFCASSVISGETQYFGPGTRLLVL.

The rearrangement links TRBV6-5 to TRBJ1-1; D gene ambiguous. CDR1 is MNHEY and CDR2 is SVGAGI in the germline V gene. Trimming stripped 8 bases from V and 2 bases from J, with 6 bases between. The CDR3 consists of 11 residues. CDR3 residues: CASVVNTEAFF. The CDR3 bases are TGTGCCAGCGTAGTTAACACTGAAGCTTTCTTT.

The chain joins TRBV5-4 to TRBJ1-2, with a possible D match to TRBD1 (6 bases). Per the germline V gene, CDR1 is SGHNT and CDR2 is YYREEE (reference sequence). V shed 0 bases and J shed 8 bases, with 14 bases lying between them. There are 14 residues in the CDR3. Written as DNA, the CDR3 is TGTGCCAGCAGCTTGGGGCAGGGGTTTTACGGCTACACCTTC. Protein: CASSLGQGFYGYTF.

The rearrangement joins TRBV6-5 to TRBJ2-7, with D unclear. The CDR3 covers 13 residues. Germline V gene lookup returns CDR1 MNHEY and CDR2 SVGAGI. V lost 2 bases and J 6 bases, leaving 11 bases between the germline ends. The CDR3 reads CASSYGDSGEQYF. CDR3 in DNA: TGTGCCAGCAGTTACGGAGACTCGGGCGAGCAGTACTTC.

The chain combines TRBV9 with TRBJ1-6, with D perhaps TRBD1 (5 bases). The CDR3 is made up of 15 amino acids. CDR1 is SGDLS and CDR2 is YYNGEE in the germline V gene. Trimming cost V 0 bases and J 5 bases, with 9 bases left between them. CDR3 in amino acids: CASSVGSTDNSPLHF. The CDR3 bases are TGTGCCAGCAGCGTAGGCTCGACAGATAATTCACCCCTCCACTTT.

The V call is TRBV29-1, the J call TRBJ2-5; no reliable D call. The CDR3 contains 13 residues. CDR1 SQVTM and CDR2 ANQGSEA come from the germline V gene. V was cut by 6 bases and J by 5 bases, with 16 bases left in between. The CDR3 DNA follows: TGCAGCGTCCAGTTTCCTCTGGCTGAGACCCAGTACTTC. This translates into CSVQFPLAETQYF.

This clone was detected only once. CDR3 loop: CASSEEQNYEQYF. CDR3 nucleotide sequence: TGTGCCAGCAGTGAGGAGCAGAACTACGAGCAGTACTTC. This chain links TRBV2 with TRBJ2-7; D gene unclear. The germline V and J ends were trimmed by 3 bases and 3 bases, with 9 bases remaining between them. CDR3 length: 13 residues. Germline V gives CDR1 SNHLY, CDR2 FYNNEI.

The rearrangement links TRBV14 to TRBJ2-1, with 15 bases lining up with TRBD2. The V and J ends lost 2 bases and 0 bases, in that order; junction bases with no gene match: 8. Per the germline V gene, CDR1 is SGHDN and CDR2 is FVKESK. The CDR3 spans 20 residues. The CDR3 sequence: CASSQRWGLAGGSSYNEQFF. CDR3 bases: TGTGCCAGCAGCCAAAGGTGGGGACTAGCGGGAGGTAGCTCCTACAATGAGCAGTTCTTC.